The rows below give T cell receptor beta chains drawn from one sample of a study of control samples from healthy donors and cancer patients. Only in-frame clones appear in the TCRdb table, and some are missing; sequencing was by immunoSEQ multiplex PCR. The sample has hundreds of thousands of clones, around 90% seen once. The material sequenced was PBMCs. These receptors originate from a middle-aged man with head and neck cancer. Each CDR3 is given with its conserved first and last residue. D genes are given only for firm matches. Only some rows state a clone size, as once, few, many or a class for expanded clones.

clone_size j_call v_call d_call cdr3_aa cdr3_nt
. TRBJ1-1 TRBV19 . CASSTLDQNTEAFF TGTGCCAGTAGTACCCTGGACCAGAACACTGAAGCTTTCTTT
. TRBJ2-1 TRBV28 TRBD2 CASSRLAGVPEQFF TGTGCCAGCAGTCGACTAGCGGGAGTCCCTGAGCAGTTCTTC
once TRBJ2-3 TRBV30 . CAWSQLTGRLADTQYF TGTGCCTGGAGTCAATTAACAGGGAGATTGGCAGATACGCAGTATTTT
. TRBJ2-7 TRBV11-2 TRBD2 CASSLDWAGGHEQYF TGTGCCAGCAGCTTAGATTGGGCGGGAGGTCACGAGCAGTACTTC
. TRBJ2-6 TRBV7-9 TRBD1 CAGRGQGESGANVLTF TGTGCCGGGAGGGGACAGGGGGAATCTGGGGCCAACGTCCTGACTTTC
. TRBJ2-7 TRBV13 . CASSSGGRNYEQYF TGTGCCAGCAGCTCCGGCGGCAGGAACTACGAGCAGTACTTC
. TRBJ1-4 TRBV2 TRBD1 CASNHDRAGEKLFF TGTGCCAGCAACCATGACAGGGCAGGTGAAAAACTGTTTTTT
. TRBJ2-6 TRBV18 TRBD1 CASSPPRTGETSGANVLTF TGTGCCAGCTCACCACCTAGGACAGGCGAGACCTCTGGGGCCAACGTCCTGACTTTC
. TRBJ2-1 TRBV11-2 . CASSLAGRGNEQFF TGTGCCAGCAGCTTAGCGGGACGAGGGAATGAGCAGTTCTTC
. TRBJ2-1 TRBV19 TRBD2 CASRVGLAGYNEQFF TGTGCCAGTAGGGTGGGGCTAGCGGGATACAATGAGCAGTTCTTC
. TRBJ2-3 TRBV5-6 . CASSSWGDTQYF TGTGCCAGCAGCTCCTGGGGAGATACGCAGTATTTT
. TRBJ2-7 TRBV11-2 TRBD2 CASSPGLAGTKYF TGTGCCAGCAGCCCGGGACTAGCGGGAACGAAGTACTTC
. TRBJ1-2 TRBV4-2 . CASSQNQGYTF TGTGCCAGCAGCCAAAATCAGGGCTACACCTTC
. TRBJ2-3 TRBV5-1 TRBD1 CASSPSTGASTDTQYF TGCGCCAGCAGCCCATCGACAGGGGCGAGCACAGATACGCAGTATTTT
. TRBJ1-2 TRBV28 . CASSSVSVGPLGSYTF TGTGCCAGCAGTTCCGTATCGGTGGGACCTCTTGGGAGCTACACCTTC
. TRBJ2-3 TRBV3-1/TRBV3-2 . CASSPRDPTRSTDTQYF TGTGCCAGCAGCCCCCGGGACCCAACAAGAAGCACAGATACGCAGTATTTT